This T cell receptor (beta chain) derives from a study of T cell changes during pregnancy in multiple sclerosis. In germline, CDR1 is SGHDT, CDR2 YYEEEE. J lost 4 bases, V lost 1 base, and 11 bases had no gene match. The CDR3 length is 17 residues. Libraries were prepared by immunoSEQ multiplex PCR; TCRdb keeps only in-frame clonotypes and omits some of them. The table lists fewer than 85,000 clones, 85% to 95% of them singletons. The sequence was collected from a female donor with multiple sclerosis, enrolled in a pregnancy study. This specimen was peripheral blood, taken before pregnancy. This chain links TRBV5-6 with TRBJ2-1, with 7 bases aligning to TRBD1. In nucleotides, the CDR3 is TGTGCCAGCAGCTTGAGTTCCCGACAGGGTGAATACAATGAGCAGTTCTTC. Amino acid sequence: CASSLSSRQGEYNEQFF.